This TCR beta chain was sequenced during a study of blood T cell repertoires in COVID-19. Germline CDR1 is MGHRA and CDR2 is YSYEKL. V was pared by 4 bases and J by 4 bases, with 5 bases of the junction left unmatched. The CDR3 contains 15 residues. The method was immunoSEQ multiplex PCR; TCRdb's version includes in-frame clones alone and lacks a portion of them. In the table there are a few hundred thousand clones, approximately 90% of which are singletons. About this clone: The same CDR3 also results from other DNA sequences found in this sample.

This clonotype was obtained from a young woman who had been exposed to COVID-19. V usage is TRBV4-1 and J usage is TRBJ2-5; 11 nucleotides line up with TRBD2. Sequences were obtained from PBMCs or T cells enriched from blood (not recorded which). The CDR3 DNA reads TGCGCCAGCAGCCTTAGCGGGGGGGCGGGAGAGACCCAGTACTTC. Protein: CASSLSGGAGETQYF.